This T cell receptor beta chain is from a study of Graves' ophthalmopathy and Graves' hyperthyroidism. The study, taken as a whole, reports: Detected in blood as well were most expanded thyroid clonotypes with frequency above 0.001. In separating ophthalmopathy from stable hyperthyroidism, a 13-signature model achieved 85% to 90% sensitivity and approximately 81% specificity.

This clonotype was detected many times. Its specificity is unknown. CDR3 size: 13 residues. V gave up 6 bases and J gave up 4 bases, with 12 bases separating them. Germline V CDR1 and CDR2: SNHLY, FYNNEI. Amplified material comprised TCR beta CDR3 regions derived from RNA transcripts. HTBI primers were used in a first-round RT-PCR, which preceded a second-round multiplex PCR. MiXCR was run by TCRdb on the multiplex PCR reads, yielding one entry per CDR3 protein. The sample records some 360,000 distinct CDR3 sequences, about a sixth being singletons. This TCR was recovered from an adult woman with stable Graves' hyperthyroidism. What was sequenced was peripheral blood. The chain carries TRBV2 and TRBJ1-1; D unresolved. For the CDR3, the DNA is TGTGCCAGCAGCCCCGAGATGGGCACTGAAGCTTTCTTT. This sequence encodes CASSPEMGTEAFF.